A single sample gave rise to the 8 T cell receptor beta chains below, sequenced in a study of shared clonotypes between healthy human individuals. Measured with immunoSEQ multiplex PCR; TCRdb has only the in-frame clones, and not every one. The sample holds about half a million clones, roughly 80% seen once. Sequencing used PBMCs. These receptors came from a middle-aged woman in good health. Some clones in this sample may be carry-over from other donors' samples.

The rearrangement uses TRBV19 and TRBJ2-5; D not certain. This CDR3 is 14 amino acids long. Germline CDR1 and CDR2: LNHDA and SQIVND (reference sequence). V was shortened by 1 base and J by 5 bases, with 11 bases between the two germline ends. The CDR3 is CASSIGHGMETQYF. The CDR3 DNA reads TGTGCCAGTAGTATAGGACATGGCATGGAGACCCAGTACTTC.

This chain joins TRBV9 and TRBJ2-1; weak D call: TRBD2 (6 bases). CDR3 length equals 17 residues. Looked up from germline, CDR1 is SGDLS and CDR2 is YYNGEE. The germline V and J ends were trimmed by 4 bases and 5 bases, with 22 bases remaining between them. This chain's CDR3 is CASSSGGGGRRNNEQFF. The CDR3, as DNA: TGTGCCAGCAGCTCCGGGGGAGGCGGAAGAAGGAACAATGAGCAGTTCTTC.

The chain couples TRBV7-8 to TRBJ1-2; 7 bases align to TRBD1. The CDR3 consists of 13 residues. Germline CDR1 and CDR2: SGHVS and FQNEAQ. V trimming: 4 bases; J trimming: 4 bases; junction bases outside the gene matches: 3. CDR3 DNA: TGTGCCAGCAGCTCGGGGACAGTCTATGGCTACACCTTC. This gives the protein CASSSGTVYGYTF.

This chain connects TRBV28 to TRBJ2-3, with TRBD1 matching over 7 bases. V trimming: 6 bases; J trimming: 4 bases; junction bases outside the gene matches: 7. The CDR3 contains 14 residues. CDR1 MDHEN and CDR2 SYDVKM come from the germline V gene. CDR3 bases: TGTGCCAGCAGACAGGGGATCCGCCCAGATACGCAGTATTTT. Protein product: CASRQGIRPDTQYF.

CDR3 sequence reads: CAGPPRDSRYNEQFF. The CDR3 region has the DNA TGTGCCGGACCCCCACGGGACTCACGATACAATGAGCAGTTCTTC. The chain recombines TRBV21-1 with TRBJ2-1; the DNA was not compared with TRBD2, the D call given in the table. TRBV21-1 is flagged as a pseudogene. The CDR3 consists of 15 residues.

This clone has ten or more counts. The chain recombines TRBV14 with TRBJ1-5; no definite D call. V lost 3 bases, J lost 3 bases, and 3 bases lay in between. This CDR3 is 12 amino acids long. Germline V gene lookup returns CDR1 SGHDN and CDR2 FVKESK. The CDR3 here is CASSQVNQPQHF. CDR3 DNA: TGTGCCAGCAGCCAGGTCAATCAGCCCCAGCATTTT.

This clone was seen once. The chain has TRBV6-5 and TRBJ1-3; 9 bases are a match to TRBD1. Germline loops: CDR1 MNHEY, CDR2 SVGAGI. V lost 2 bases, J lost 5 bases, and 4 bases stayed unmatched. The CDR3 is made up of 15 amino acids. The CDR3 DNA follows: TGTGCCAGCAGTTACCGGACAGGGGCTAGAAACACCATATATTTT. The encoded protein is CASSYRTGARNTIYF.

CDR3 DNA sequence: TGCGCCAGCAGCGGGGGAGGACAGGGCTATGGCTACACCTTC. Translation gives CASSGGGQGYGYTF. This sequence joins TRBV5-1 and TRBJ1-2; TRBD1 matches at 8 bases. Germline V gene sequence: CDR1 SGHRS, CDR2 YFSETQ. The J segment lost 4 bases and the V segment lost 4 bases, leaving 6 bases of the junction unmatched. The CDR3 has 14 amino acids. The full variable domain, in which reference TRBV5-1 and TRBJ1-2 provide the parts outside the CDR3, is KAGVTQTPRYLIKTRGQQVTLSCSPISGHRSVSWYQQTPGQGLQFLFEYFSETQRNKGNFPGRFSGRQFSNSRSEMNVSTLELGDSALYLCASSGGGQGYGYTFGSGTRLTVV.